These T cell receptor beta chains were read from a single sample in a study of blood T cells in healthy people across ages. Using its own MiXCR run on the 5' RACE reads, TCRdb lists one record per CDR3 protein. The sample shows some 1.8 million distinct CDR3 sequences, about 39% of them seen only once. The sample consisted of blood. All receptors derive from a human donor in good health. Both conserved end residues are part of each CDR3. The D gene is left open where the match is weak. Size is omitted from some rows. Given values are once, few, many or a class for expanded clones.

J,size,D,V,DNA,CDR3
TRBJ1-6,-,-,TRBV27,TGTGCCAGCAGTTTATGGTTGGAGTCACCCCTCCACTTT,CASSLWLESPLHF
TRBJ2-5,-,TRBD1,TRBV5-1,TGCGCCAGCAGCTCAACCACGGGACAGAGAGAGACCCAGTACTTC,CASSSTTGQRETQYF
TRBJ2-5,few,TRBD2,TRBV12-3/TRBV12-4,TGTGCCAGCAGTCCTCCGGGACTAGCTGGCGAGACCCAGTACTTC,CASSPPGLAGETQYF
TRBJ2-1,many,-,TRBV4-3,TGCGCCAGCAGCCAAGCTCCTTGGCAGGGCAATGAGCAGTTCTTC,CASSQAPWQGNEQFF
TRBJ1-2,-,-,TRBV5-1,TGCGCCAGCAGCTTGGCCGGGATCTCAAAAGATGGCTACACCTTC,CASSLAGISKDGYTF
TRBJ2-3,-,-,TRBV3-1,TGTGCCAGCAGACCTACAGCTGGGGCGCAGTATTTT,CASRPTAGAQYF
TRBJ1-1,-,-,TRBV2,TGTGCCAGCCTATTTACAGGGAACACTGAAGCTTTCTTT,CASLFTGNTEAFF
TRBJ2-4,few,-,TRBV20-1,TGCAGTGCTAGAGGAGGACTATCTAGAGGGGTGGCCAAAAACATTCAGTACTTC,CSARGGLSRGVAKNIQYF
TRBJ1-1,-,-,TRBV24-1,TGTGCCACCAGTGCAAGGGCAGGGACTGAAGCTTTCTTT,CATSARAGTEAFF
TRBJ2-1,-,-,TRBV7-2,TGTGCCAGCAGCTTAGGCCCACGAAGGGAGCAGTTCTTC,CASSLGPRREQFF
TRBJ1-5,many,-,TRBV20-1,TGCAGTGCTAGAGCCTCCGACAGCAATCAGCCCCAGCATTTT,CSARASDSNQPQHF
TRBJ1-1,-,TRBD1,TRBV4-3,TGCGCCAGCAGCCAAGATCGGGGACAGCCGAACACTGAAGCTTTCTTT,CASSQDRGQPNTEAFF
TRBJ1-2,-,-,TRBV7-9,TGTGCCAGCAGCCTCACGACAGGAGGATTGGATGGCTACACCTTC,CASSLTTGGLDGYTF
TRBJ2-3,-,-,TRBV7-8,TGTGCCAGCAGCTTAGCGCTTAGACTAGTAGCGGATACGCAGTATTTT,CASSLALRLVADTQYF
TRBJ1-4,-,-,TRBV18,TGTGCCAGCTCACCATACAGGGAACTTAATGAAAAACTGTTTTTT,CASSPYRELNEKLFF
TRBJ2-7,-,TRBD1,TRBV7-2,TGTGCCAGCAGCTTAGGGCAGGGGACAGGGCACGAGCAGTACTTC,CASSLGQGTGHEQYF
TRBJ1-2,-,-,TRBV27,TGTGCCAGCAGTCGACTGACTGGTGGCTACACCTTC,CASSRLTGGYTF
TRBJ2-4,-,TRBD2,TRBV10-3,TGTGCCATCAGTGAGGTCGCTAGCGGGGTAAAAGAGCAGTACTTC,CAISEVASGVKEQYF
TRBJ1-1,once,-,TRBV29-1,TGCAGCGTTGCAGAGAATAGAAATACTGAAGCTTTCTTT,CSVAENRNTEAFF
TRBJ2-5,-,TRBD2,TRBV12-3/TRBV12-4,TGTGCCAGCAGTCCCAGACTAGCCGAAGAGACCCAGTACTTC,CASSPRLAEETQYF
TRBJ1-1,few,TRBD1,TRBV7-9,TGTGCCAGCAGCCGGGACAGGGGGCGTGCTGAAGCTTTCTTT,CASSRDRGRAEAFF
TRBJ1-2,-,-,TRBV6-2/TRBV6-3,TGTGCCAGCAGATTCCGATATGGCTACACCTTC,CASRFRYGYTF
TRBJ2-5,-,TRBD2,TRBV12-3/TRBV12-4,TGTGCCAGCCAATCTTCCCCGGGGACTAGCGAGGTGACCCAGTACTTC,CASQSSPGTSEVTQYF
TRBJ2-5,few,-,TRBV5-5,TGTGCCAGCAGCGACCTAGCCGAGACCCAGTACTTC,CASSDLAETQYF
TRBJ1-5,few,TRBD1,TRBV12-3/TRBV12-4,TGTGCCAGCACCCAAGGGACAGTTAGCAATCAGCCCCAGCATTTT,CASTQGTVSNQPQHF
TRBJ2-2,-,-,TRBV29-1,TGCAGCGTTGGAAGGGACACCAACACCGGGGAGCTGTTTTTT,CSVGRDTNTGELFF
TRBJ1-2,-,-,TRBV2,TGTGCCAGCAATTTCCTACGTACAGAATCCTATGGTTACACCTTC,CASNFLRTESYGYTF
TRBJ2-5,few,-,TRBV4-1,TGCGCCAGCAGCCTTCCCAGCACTAGTCAAGAGACCCAGTACTTC,CASSLPSTSQETQYF
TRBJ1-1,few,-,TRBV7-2,TGTGCCAGCAGCTACTACAGGGCGGAGGACACTGAAGCTTTCTTT,CASSYYRAEDTEAFF
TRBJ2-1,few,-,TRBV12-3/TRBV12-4,TGTGCCAGCAGGGGGGACCCGTACAATGAGCAGTTCTTC,CASRGDPYNEQFF
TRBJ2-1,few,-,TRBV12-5,TGTGCTAGTGGTTTGGAGGCCAACTCCTACAATGAGCAGTTCTTC,CASGLEANSYNEQFF
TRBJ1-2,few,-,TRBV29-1,TGCAGCGTTGAAGTGGAGGGGTTGGTTTATGGCTACACCTTC,CSVEVEGLVYGYTF
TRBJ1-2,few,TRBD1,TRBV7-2,TGTGCCAGCAGCCCGACTTACAGGGGTAACTATGGCTACACCTTC,CASSPTYRGNYGYTF
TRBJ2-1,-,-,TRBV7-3,TGTGCCAGCAGCCCCTCTAGGGGGGCCTACAATGAGCAGTTCTTC,CASSPSRGAYNEQFF
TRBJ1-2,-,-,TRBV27,TGTGCCATCCGGGGGTCCTATGGCTACACCTTC,CAIRGSYGYTF
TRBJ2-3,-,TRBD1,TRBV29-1,TGCAGCGTTGACGGGGCAGGGGGCAACACAGATACGCAGTATTTT,CSVDGAGGNTDTQYF